This TCR beta chain was sequenced during a study of beta chain features in type 1 diabetes. Overall study: Patients shared similar age, gender and cell yields with healthy donors.

The CDR3 length is 14 residues. Germline V gene data show CDR1 as SGDLS and CDR2 as YYNGEE. Trimming stripped 4 bases from V and 7 bases from J, with 15 bases between. Once sorted, every population was more than 95% pure. The investigators reverse transcribed all of the isolated RNA, so they sequenced expressed TCRB transcripts. The average output of naive, central memory and regulatory T cell samples was several million reads. Libraries were prepared by immunoSEQ multiplex PCR; TCRdb keeps only in-frame clonotypes and omits some of them. The table records around 300,000 clones, under 8.5% of them present only once.

The rearrangement uses TRBV9 and TRBJ2-1, with D unresolved. Input material: central memory CD4+ T cells from blood. The receptor's source is a woman aged 18-35 years in good health. Written as DNA, the CDR3 is TGTGCCAGCAGCCCCCACCGTCTGACGAATGAGCAGTTCTTC. It yields the protein CASSPHRLTNEQFF.